These 18 T cell receptor beta chains were sequenced from one sample in a study of T-cell memory formation after mild COVID-19. TCRdb processed the 5' RACE reads anew with MiXCR; each CDR3 protein has one entry. The sample yields around 260,000 distinct CDR3 sequences, around 15% seen once. The sequenced material came from PBMCs or a T cell subset sorted from them (not recorded which). Receptors originate from a man in his late teens or twenties who had mild COVID-19 (a few samples of this study predate the infection). Cell type and time point are not known.

The rearrangement uses TRBV29-1 and TRBJ2-5; 8 bases fit TRBD2. V lost 6 bases and J lost 4; bases outside the gene matches: 10. Germline V lookup: CDR1 SQVTM, CDR2 ANQGSEA. The CDR3 is 14 residues long. The CDR3 DNA follows: TGCAGCGTGGGGAGCCAGCGGGGGATAGAGACCCAGTACTTC. Amino acid sequence: CSVGSQRGIETQYF.

The chain links TRBV10-3 to TRBJ2-2; D could derive from TRBD1 or TRBD2 (5 bases each). The CDR3 covers 17 residues. CDR1 is ENHRY and CDR2 is SYGVKD in the germline V gene. The V end lost 3 bases, the J end lost 1 base, and 15 bases lay between the germline ends. The CDR3 loop is CAISERGTALNTGELFF. CDR3 sequence (DNA): TGTGCCATCAGTGAAAGAGGGACGGCCCTGAACACCGGGGAGCTGTTTTTT.

The chain employs TRBV20-1 and TRBJ2-2, with D unclear. Trimming left V 1 base short and J 4 bases short, with 10 bases between. The CDR3 sequence is 14 residues long. Germline V gene lookup returns CDR1 DFQATT and CDR2 SNEGSKA (reference sequence). The CDR3 here is CSARATIGTGELFF. CDR3 DNA: TGCAGTGCTAGAGCTACTATAGGCACCGGGGAGCTGTTTTTT.

The V call is TRBV7-8, the J call TRBJ2-7; the D is unclear. From germline, CDR1 is SGHVS and CDR2 FQNEAQ. This CDR3 spans 12 amino acids. V was trimmed by 5 bases and J by 5 bases, leaving 10 bases between them. CDR3: CASSQTAHEQYF. For the CDR3, the DNA is TGTGCCAGCAGCCAGACGGCGCACGAGCAGTACTTC.

This chain links TRBV6-6 with TRBJ1-6; 7 bases are a match to TRBD1. The CDR3 covers 13 residues. Germline CDR1 MNHNY, CDR2 SVGAGI (reference sequence). V lost 2 bases and J lost 8; bases outside the gene matches: 0. CDR3 region: CASSYTGDSPLHF. The CDR3 DNA sequence: TGTGCCAGCAGTTACACAGGGGATTCACCCCTCCACTTT.

This clonotype was counted between two and nine times. V usage is TRBV7-2 and J usage is TRBJ1-2, with 7 bases identical to TRBD1. With 2 bases clipped from V and 6 bases from J, the junction kept 15 bases outside the gene matches. Germline V CDR1 and CDR2: SGHTA, FQGNSA. The CDR3 totals 17 residues. CDR3: CASSLYFEGAKSDGYTF. CDR3 nucleotide sequence: TGTGCCAGCAGCTTATACTTCGAGGGGGCGAAAAGTGATGGCTACACCTTC.

The rearrangement uses TRBV9 and TRBJ2-3; D call uncertain. CDR3 length: 12 residues. Germline CDR1 is SGDLS and CDR2 is YYNGEE. Between the trimmed V and J ends, which lost 1 base and 6 bases, there was a span of 6 bases. The CDR3 loop reads CASSVTGDTQYF. CDR3 nucleotides: TGTGCCAGCAGCGTAACCGGGGATACGCAGTATTTT.

On this clonotype: Because it lacks the conserved phenylalanine or tryptophan at the end, this CDR3 is likely a read error. It is unclear where the CDR3 begins or ends on the DNA, so no DNA is shown, and the CDR3 is as TCRdb lists it. The V call is TRBV7-8, the J call TRBJ1-1. CDR1 SGHVS and CDR2 FQNEAQ come from the germline V gene. The CDR3 is 12 residues long, ends included. This CDR3 reads CASSLAGGGPVL.

This clonotype was picked up a small number of times. This chain uses TRBV29-1 with TRBJ1-5; D not certain. This CDR3 spans 15 amino acids. The germline gives CDR1 SQVTM, CDR2 ANQGSEA. The V gene lost 1 base and the J gene lost 2 bases, with 12 bases spanning the gap. The CDR3 region is CSVEVSKPRNQPQHF. In DNA, the CDR3 is TGCAGCGTTGAAGTTTCCAAACCCCGCAATCAGCCCCAGCATTTT.

The rearrangement links TRBV7-2 to TRBJ2-7; D is perhaps TRBD2 (5 bases). Trimming took 3 bases from V and 3 from J, leaving 12 bases between them. Germline-derived CDR1 and CDR2 are SGHTA and FQGNSA. This CDR3 comprises 14 residues. CDR3 amino acids: CASSFSGVYYEQYF. CDR3 coding DNA: TGTGCCAGCAGCTTTTCCGGGGTCTACTACGAGCAGTACTTC.

The rearrangement uses TRBV7-2 and TRBJ1-1; no firm D call. Germline CDR1 reads SGHTA; CDR2 reads FQGNSA. With 1 base removed from V and 0 bases from J, the gap between germline ends came to 9 bases. The CDR3 length is 15 residues. The DNA of the CDR3 is TGTGCCAGCAGCTTAGTAGGCAGCATGAACACTGAAGCTTTCTTT. Amino acid sequence: CASSLVGSMNTEAFF.

This clonotype was seen at least ten times. The chain recombines TRBV6-6 with TRBJ2-1; TRBD2 is a possible D gene (5 bases). The germline gives CDR1 MNHNY, CDR2 SVGAGI (reference sequence). Trimming removed 6 bases at V and 4 bases at J, with 25 bases between. The CDR3 loop spans 18 amino acids. The CDR3, as DNA: TGTGCCAGCAGCCTCGAACCCCCCGGGGAGCCGGGATACAATGAGCAGTTCTTC. It yields the protein CASSLEPPGEPGYNEQFF.

This clonotype is medium-sized within its sample. The chain has TRBV7-9 and TRBJ2-3; a weak D match, TRBD2 (5 bases). Trimming pared 1 base from V and 1 base from J, leaving 12 bases between. Germline V gene data show CDR1 as SEHNR and CDR2 as FQNEAQ (reference sequence). The CDR3 is 16 amino acids. CDR3 loop: CASSLVMEAGTDTQYF. As DNA, the CDR3 is TGTGCCAGCAGCTTAGTTATGGAGGCTGGCACAGATACGCAGTATTTT.

This chain uses TRBV4-3 with TRBJ1-6; no reliable D call. CDR3 length: 16 residues. The V gene's germline CDR1 is LGHNA and CDR2 YSLEER. The V end was cut by 5 bases, the J end by 0 bases, with 11 bases between. For the CDR3, the DNA is TGCGCCAGCAGCAAAGCGCTGAGCTCCTATAATTCACCCCTCCACTTT. Amino acid sequence: CASSKALSSYNSPLHF.

The table lists this clonotype with a few counts. The chain couples TRBV23-1 to TRBJ2-7, with unresolved D. TRBV23-1 is an ORF for which the function is uncertain. Deletions cut 3 bases from V and 5 bases from J, with 17 bases between. The CDR3 runs to 15 residues. CDR3 nucleotides: TGCGCCAGCAGTCACTCGTTCGGGCTCGTCCACGAGCAGTACGTC. Its translation: CASSHSFGLVHEQYV.

This clonotype was observed a handful of times. The rearrangement links TRBV7-9 to TRBJ2-7, with a weak D call TRBD1 (6 bases). Per germline, CDR1 SEHNR and CDR2 FQNEAQ (reference sequence). This CDR3 region has 15 residues. Trimming took off 4 bases at V and 3 bases at J, with 16 bases between the two ends. CDR3 DNA: TGTGCCAGCAGCTCGACAGGTAACTCGTTCTACGAGCAGTACTTC. This sequence encodes CASSSTGNSFYEQYF.

The V gene is TRBV20-1, the J gene TRBJ2-3, with 13 nucleotides matching TRBD2. Trimming took 6 bases from V and 2 from J; bases not matched to a gene: 11. Germline loops: CDR1 DFQATT, CDR2 SNEGSKA (reference sequence). This CDR3 is 17 amino acids long. CDR3 sequence: CSADPTTSGGPTDTQYF. CDR3 DNA: TGCAGTGCCGACCCAACGACTAGCGGGGGGCCCACAGATACGCAGTATTTT.

The rearrangement links TRBV29-1 to TRBJ1-2; 8 bases line up with TRBD1. The CDR3 covers 12 residues. Trimming cost V 3 bases and J 8 bases; bases outside gene matches: 5. Germline CDR1 and CDR2: SQVTM and ANQGSEA. The CDR3 bases are TGCAGCGTTGACAGGGGGCTGATAGGCTACACCTTC. Translated, it gives CSVDRGLIGYTF.